Here is one TCR beta chain with its context. Antigen specificity is unknown. Healthy donors had no documented immune events, such as infections, while sampled. There are 12 residues in the CDR3. The germline V gene has CDR1 SGHDN and CDR2 FVKESK. The data were obtained in a study of identifying expanded T cells in peripheral blood. Sequenced by immunoSEQ multiplex PCR; TCRdb stores in-frame clones only, minus some. In the table there are under 150,000 clones, about 86% of which are singletons. The study's findings and limits: Technical replicates showed around 1.2 changed clones; two weeks 15 to 20; four weeks 19.

The material sequenced was blood. The V call is TRBV14, the J call TRBJ2-1; the match to TRBD2 covers 8 bases. This sequence was found in a person aged 18 to 75 in good health. The CDR3 sequence: CAGREGYNEQFF. The CDR3 coding sequence is TGTGCTGGCCGGGAGGGCTACAATGAGCAGTTCTTC.